The 12 T cell receptor beta chains listed next were all sequenced from one sample in a study of blood T cell repertoires in COVID-19. TCRdb's copy holds only in-frame clones and misses some; the assay was immunoSEQ multiplex PCR. Of 250,000 to 400,000 clones in the sample, 85% to 90% were seen once. The sequencing sample was made of peripheral blood. These receptors came from a woman aged 30 to 39 with COVID-19, enrolled during active disease.

This sequence joins TRBV3-1 (or the pseudogene TRBV3-2) and TRBJ1-6; TRBD1 might be the D (5 bases). V was clipped by 0 bases and J by 9 bases, with 9 bases between them. Germline V gives CDR1 LGHDT, CDR2 YNNKEL (reference sequence). This CDR3 has 14 residues. Here the CDR3 reads CASSQDWGSSPLHF. Written as DNA, the CDR3 is TGTGCCAGCAGCCAAGATTGGGGCAGTTCACCCCTCCACTTT.

The gene calls are TRBV6-5 and TRBJ2-3; 11 positions match TRBD1. After removal of 5 bases from V and 5 bases from J, the junction contained 6 bases not matched to a gene. The CDR3 consists of 15 residues. Germline V gene lookup returns CDR1 MNHEY and CDR2 SVGAGI. The CDR3 DNA reads as TGTGCCAGCAGTCGGACAGGGGGCGAGGGAGATACGCAGTATTTT. It is translated as CASSRTGGEGDTQYF.

This chain connects TRBV5-1 to TRBJ2-3; TRBD2 is a possible D gene (6 bases). This CDR3 contains 16 residues. V was clipped by 4 bases and J by 0 bases, with 15 bases between them. Germline V lookup: CDR1 SGHRS, CDR2 YFSETQ. CDR3 in DNA: TGCGCCAGCAGCCCCGGGGGAAGCGGGAGCACAGATACGCAGTATTTT. Translating it yields CASSPGGSGSTDTQYF. The variable domain in full, with the rest retrieved from reference TRBV5-1 and TRBJ2-3, is KAGVTQTPRYLIKTRGQQVTLSCSPISGHRSVSWYQQTPGQGLQFLFEYFSETQRNKGNFPGRFSGRQFSNSRSEMNVSTLELGDSALYLCASSPGGSGSTDTQYFGPGTRLTVL.

The chain couples TRBV3-1 (or the pseudogene TRBV3-2) to TRBJ1-4, with D maybe TRBD1 (5 bases). The CDR3 is 14 residues long. Germline CDR1 and CDR2: LGHDT and YNNKEL (reference sequence). Deletions cut 11 bases from V and 8 bases from J, with 21 bases between. The CDR3 DNA is TGTGCCGTAGGCGCCGGGGGGGTAAAGGAAAAACTGTTTTTT. It encodes CAVGAGGVKEKLFF.

This clone is judged medium-sized (0.01 to 0.1%). J is TRBJ2-7 and V is TRBV11-2; unclear D gene. This CDR3 contains 13 residues. The V end lost 5 bases, the J end lost 4 bases, and 12 bases lay between the germline ends. Germline V gene data show CDR1 as SGHAT and CDR2 as FQNNGV. The CDR3 sequence is CASSLSGEYEQYF. The CDR3 DNA follows: TGTGCCAGCAGCCTTAGTGGAGAGTACGAGCAGTACTTC. Full variable domain (outside the CDR3, taken from reference TRBV11-2 and TRBJ2-7): EAGVAQSPRYKIIEKRQSVAFWCNPISGHATLYWYQQILGQGPKLLIQFQNNGVVDDSQLPKDRFSAERLKGVDSTLKIQPAKLEDSAVYLCASSLSGEYEQYFGPGTRLTVT.

This clone was observed a single time. The chain combines TRBV7-3 with TRBJ2-7, with a tentative D call TRBD2 (6 bases). The V and J ends lost 5 bases and 5 bases respectively, with 19 bases between them. The CDR3 totals 15 residues. Germline assignment: CDR1 SGHTA and CDR2 FQGTGA. The CDR3 DNA is TGTGCCAGCAGCCCGGGGGAGCACTGGAAAGACGAGCAGTACTTC. This sequence encodes CASSPGEHWKDEQYF. Together with reference TRBV7-3 and TRBJ2-7, the CDR3 gives the full variable domain: GAGVSQTPSNKVTEKGKYVELRCDPISGHTALYWYRQSLGQGPEFLIYFQGTGAADDSGLPNDRFFAVRPEGSVSTLKIQRTERGDSAVYLCASSPGEHWKDEQYFGPGTRLTVT.

The rearrangement uses TRBV28 and TRBJ1-1, with D unclear. V was cut by 11 bases and J by 6 bases, with 16 bases left in between. The CDR3 runs 12 residues. From germline, CDR1 is MDHEN and CDR2 SYDVKM. As DNA, the CDR3 is TGTGCCCGCCTAGGCGGCCGCCCTGAAGCTTTCTTT. This translates into CARLGGRPEAFF.

This clone was picked up one time. The chain recombines TRBV3-1 (or the pseudogene TRBV3-2) with TRBJ1-5, with D hard to call. With 3 bases removed from V and 5 bases from J, the gap between germline ends came to 5 bases. Germline CDR1 LGHDT, CDR2 YNNKEL (reference sequence). The CDR3 runs to 12 residues. CDR3: CASSQEDQPQHF. The CDR3 DNA sequence: TGTGCCAGCAGCCAGGAGGATCAGCCCCAGCATTTT.

The chain links TRBV3-1 (or the pseudogene TRBV3-2) to TRBJ1-2; D not resolved. CDR3 size: 14 residues. From germline, CDR1 is LGHDT and CDR2 YNNKEL (reference sequence). Trimming stripped 2 bases from V and 3 bases from J, with 10 bases between. The CDR3 here is CASSQRTTDYGYTF. The CDR3 DNA follows: TGTGCCAGCAGCCAACGAACTACCGACTATGGCTACACCTTC.

The V call is TRBV30, the J call TRBJ2-7; 8 bases agree with TRBD1. The CDR3 has 17 amino acids. V lost 2 bases to trimming and J lost 5 bases; unmatched junction nucleotides: 17. CDR1 and CDR2 from the germline V gene are GTSNPN and SVGIG (reference sequence). The CDR3 protein is CAWSPDGDRGVLNEQYF. Here the CDR3 DNA reads TGTGCCTGGAGTCCAGATGGAGACAGGGGAGTTCTGAACGAGCAGTACTTC.

V gene TRBV7-2 combines with J gene TRBJ1-2; D may be TRBD1 (5 bases). The CDR3 is made up of 13 amino acids. In germline, CDR1 is SGHTA, CDR2 FQGNSA. V lost 2 bases and J lost 6, with 10 bases in between. The CDR3 spells CASSLHQGNGYTF. The CDR3, as DNA: TGTGCCAGCAGCTTACACCAGGGAAATGGCTACACCTTC.

The chain uses TRBV3-1 (or the pseudogene TRBV3-2) and TRBJ1-5; the match to TRBD1 covers 10 bases. In germline, CDR1 is LGHDT, CDR2 YNNKEL (reference sequence). The CDR3 runs to 19 residues. V gave up 0 bases and J gave up 0 bases; unmatched junction bases: 8. The CDR3 loop reads CASSQDGTGVLYSNQPQHF. The DNA for the CDR3 is TGTGCCAGCAGCCAAGACGGGACAGGGGTCCTTTATAGCAATCAGCCCCAGCATTTT.